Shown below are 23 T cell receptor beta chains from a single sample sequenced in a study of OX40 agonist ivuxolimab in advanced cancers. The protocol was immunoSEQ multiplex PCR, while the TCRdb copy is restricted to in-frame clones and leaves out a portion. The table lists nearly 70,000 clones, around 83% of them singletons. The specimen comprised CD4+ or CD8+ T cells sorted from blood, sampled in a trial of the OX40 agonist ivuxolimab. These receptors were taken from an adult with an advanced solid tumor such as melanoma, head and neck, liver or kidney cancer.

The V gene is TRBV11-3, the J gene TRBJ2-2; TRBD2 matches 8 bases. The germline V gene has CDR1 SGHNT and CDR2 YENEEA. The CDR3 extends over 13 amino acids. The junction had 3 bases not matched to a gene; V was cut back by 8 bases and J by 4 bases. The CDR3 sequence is CASSAGGTGELFF. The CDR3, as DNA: TGTGCCAGCTCGGCGGGGGGCACCGGGGAGCTGTTTTTT.

CDR3 protein: CASSSGTGTGGNYGYTF. CDR3 sequence (DNA): TGTGCCAGCAGCTCGGGAACCGGGACAGGGGGCAACTATGGCTACACCTTC. This chain connects TRBV11-2 to TRBJ1-2; 12 bases are a match to TRBD1. The CDR3 runs to 17 residues. CDR1 and CDR2 (germline): SGHAT, FQNNGV. With 4 bases clipped from V and 2 bases from J, the junction kept 8 bases outside the gene matches.

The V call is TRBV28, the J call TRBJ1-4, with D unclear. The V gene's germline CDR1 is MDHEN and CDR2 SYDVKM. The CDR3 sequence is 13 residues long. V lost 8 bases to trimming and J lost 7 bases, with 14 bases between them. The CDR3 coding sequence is TGTGCCAGCCTCCGGGGAAGAGGTGAAAAACTGTTTTTT. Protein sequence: CASLRGRGEKLFF.

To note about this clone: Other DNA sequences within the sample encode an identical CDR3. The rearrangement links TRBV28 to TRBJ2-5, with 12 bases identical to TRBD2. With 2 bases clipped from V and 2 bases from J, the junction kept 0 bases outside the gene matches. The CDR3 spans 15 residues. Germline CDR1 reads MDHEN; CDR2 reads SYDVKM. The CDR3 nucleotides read TGTGCCAGCAGTTTAACTAGCGGGGGGCAAGAGACCCAGTACTTC. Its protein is CASSLTSGGQETQYF.

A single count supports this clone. CDR3 DNA sequence: TGTGCCAGCAGCCGACAGGACAGGGGAGGCTACGAGCAGTACTTC. It yields the protein CASSRQDRGGYEQYF. The gene calls are TRBV7-2 and TRBJ2-7; 9 positions match TRBD1. This CDR3 region has 15 residues. Germline-derived CDR1 and CDR2 are SGHTA and FQGNSA. Losses at the gene ends were 5 bases for V and 3 bases for J; bases not matched to a gene: 8.

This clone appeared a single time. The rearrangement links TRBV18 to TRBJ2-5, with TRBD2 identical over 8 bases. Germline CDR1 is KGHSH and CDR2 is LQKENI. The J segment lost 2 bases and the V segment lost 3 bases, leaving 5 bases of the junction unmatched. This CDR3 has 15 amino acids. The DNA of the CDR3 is TGTGCCAGCTCACCTCGCGGGGGGAATCAAGAGACCCAGTACTTC. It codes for CASSPRGGNQETQYF.

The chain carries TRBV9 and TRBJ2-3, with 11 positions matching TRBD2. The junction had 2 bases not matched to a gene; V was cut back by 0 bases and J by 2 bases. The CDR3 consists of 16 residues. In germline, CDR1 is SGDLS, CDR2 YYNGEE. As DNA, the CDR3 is TGTGCCAGCAGCGTAGAACTAGCGGGGGTCACAGATACGCAGTATTTT. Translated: CASSVELAGVTDTQYF.

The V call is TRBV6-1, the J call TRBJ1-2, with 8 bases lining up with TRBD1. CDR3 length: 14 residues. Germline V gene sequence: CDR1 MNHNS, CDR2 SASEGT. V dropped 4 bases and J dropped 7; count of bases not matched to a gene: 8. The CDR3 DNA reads TGTGCCAGCAGTGCCCCCAGGGGGCGGGGTGGCTACACCTTC. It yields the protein CASSAPRGRGGYTF.

CDR3 loop: CASSLLAGSTGELFF. The DNA of the CDR3 is TGCGCCAGCAGCTTACTAGCGGGGTCCACCGGGGAGCTGTTTTTT. The genes are TRBV5-1 and TRBJ2-2, with 10 bases identical to TRBD2. This CDR3 is built from 15 residues. The germline V gene has CDR1 SGHRS and CDR2 YFSETQ. V dropped 2 bases and J dropped 4; count of bases not matched to a gene: 2.

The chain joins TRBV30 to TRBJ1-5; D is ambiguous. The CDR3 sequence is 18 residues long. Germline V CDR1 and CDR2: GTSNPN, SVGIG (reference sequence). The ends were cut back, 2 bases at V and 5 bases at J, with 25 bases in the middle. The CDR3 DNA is TGTGCCTGGAGTTCTACCCTAGGGAGCCAGGTCGGCGATCAGCCCCAGCATTTT. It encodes CAWSSTLGSQVGDQPQHF.

CDR3 region: CASSQETGETNEKLFF. Here the CDR3 DNA reads TGTGCCAGCAGCCAAGAGACAGGGGAAACTAATGAAAAACTGTTTTTT. The chain recombines TRBV4-2 with TRBJ1-4; 8 nucleotides match TRBD1. Looked up from germline, CDR1 is LGHNA and CDR2 is YNFKEQ. This CDR3 has 16 residues. The V and J ends lost 0 bases and 1 base, in that order; junction bases with no gene match: 1.

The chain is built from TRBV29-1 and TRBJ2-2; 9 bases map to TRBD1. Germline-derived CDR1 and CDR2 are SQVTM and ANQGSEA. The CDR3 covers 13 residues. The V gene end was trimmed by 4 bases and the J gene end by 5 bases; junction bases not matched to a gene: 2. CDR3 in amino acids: CSVGTGVTGELFF. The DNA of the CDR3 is TGCAGCGTTGGGACAGGGGTTACCGGGGAGCTGTTTTTT.

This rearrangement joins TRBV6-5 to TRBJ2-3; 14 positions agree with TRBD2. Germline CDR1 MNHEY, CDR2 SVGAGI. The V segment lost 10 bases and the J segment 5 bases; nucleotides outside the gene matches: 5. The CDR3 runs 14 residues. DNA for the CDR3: TGTGCCACCGGGACTAGCGGGGGTATAGATACGCAGTATTTT. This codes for CATGTSGGIDTQYF.

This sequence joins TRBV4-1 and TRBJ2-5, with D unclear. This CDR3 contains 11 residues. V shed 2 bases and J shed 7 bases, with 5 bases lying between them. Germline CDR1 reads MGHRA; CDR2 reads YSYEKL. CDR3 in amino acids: CASSQSRTQYF. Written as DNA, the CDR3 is TGCGCCAGCAGCCAAAGTAGGACCCAGTACTTC.

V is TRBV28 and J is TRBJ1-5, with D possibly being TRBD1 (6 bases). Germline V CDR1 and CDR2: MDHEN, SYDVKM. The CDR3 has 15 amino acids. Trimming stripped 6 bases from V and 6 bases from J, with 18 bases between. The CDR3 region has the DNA TGTGCCAGCAGGCCCGCCTCGGGGGCAGGTCAGCCCCAGCATTTT. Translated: CASRPASGAGQPQHF.

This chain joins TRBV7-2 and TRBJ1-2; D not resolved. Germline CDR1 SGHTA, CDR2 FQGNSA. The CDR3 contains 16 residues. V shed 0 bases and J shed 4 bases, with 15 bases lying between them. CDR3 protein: CASSLASAKVSYGYTF. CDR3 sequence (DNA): TGTGCCAGCAGCTTAGCGTCAGCGAAGGTTAGCTATGGCTACACCTTC.

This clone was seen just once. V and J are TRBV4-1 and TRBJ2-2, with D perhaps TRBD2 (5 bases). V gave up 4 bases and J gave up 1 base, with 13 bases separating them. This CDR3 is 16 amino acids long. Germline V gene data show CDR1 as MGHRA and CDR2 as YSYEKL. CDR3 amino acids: CASSPVGVLNTGELFF. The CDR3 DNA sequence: TGCGCCAGCAGCCCGGTCGGGGTATTGAACACCGGGGAGCTGTTTTTT.

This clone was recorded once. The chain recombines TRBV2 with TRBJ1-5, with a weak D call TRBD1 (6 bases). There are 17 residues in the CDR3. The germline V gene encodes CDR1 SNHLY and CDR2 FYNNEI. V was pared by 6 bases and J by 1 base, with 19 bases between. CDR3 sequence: CASSKYMGGQSNQPQHF. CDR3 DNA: TGTGCCAGCAGCAAATATATGGGGGGGCAGAGCAATCAGCCCCAGCATTTT.

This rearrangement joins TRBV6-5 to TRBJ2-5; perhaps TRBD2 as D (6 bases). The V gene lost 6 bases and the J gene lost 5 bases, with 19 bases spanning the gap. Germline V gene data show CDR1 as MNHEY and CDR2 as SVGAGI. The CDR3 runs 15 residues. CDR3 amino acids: CASRERASAWETQYF. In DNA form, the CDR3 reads TGTGCCAGCAGGGAACGCGCTAGCGCCTGGGAGACCCAGTACTTC.

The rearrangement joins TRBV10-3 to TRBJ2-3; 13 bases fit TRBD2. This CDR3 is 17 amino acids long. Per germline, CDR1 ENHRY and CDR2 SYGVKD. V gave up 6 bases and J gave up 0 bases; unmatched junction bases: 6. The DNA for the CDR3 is TGTGCCATCAGCCAGGGACTAGCGGGGATTAGCACAGATACGCAGTATTTT. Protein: CAISQGLAGISTDTQYF.

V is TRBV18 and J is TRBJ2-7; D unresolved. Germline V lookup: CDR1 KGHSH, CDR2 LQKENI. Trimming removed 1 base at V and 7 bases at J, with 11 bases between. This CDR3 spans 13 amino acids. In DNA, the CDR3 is TGTGCCAGCTCACCACGAGTCGTTTGGGAGCAGTACTTC. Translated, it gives CASSPRVVWEQYF.

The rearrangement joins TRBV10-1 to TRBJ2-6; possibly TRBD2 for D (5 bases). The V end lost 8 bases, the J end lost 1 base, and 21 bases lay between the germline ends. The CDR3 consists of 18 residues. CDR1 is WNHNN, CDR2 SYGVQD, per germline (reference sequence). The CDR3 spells CASGGFDKLYSGANVLTF. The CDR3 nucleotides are TGCGCCAGCGGAGGTTTTGACAAATTATATTCTGGGGCCAACGTCCTGACTTTC.

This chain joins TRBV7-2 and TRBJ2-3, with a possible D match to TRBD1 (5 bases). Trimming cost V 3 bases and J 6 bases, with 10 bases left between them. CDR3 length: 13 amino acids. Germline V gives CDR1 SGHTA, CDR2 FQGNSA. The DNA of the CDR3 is TGTGCCAGCAGCTTGCAGGGTGCGGATACGCAGTATTTT. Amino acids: CASSLQGADTQYF.